One and the same sample provided the 29 T cell receptor beta chains below, sequenced in a study of identical twins. TCRdb processed the 5' RACE reads anew with MiXCR; each CDR3 protein has one entry. This table holds hundreds of thousands of distinct CDR3 sequences, 20% to 25% found once. These records were also assigned to another study, of T cells expressing NK-cell markers.

Sequencing was performed on CD4+ T cells sorted from blood. The receptors derive from a woman between 18 and 29 years old in good health.

This clonotype was seen more than once but under ten times. The V gene is TRBV10-3, the J gene TRBJ1-1; TRBD1 aligns across 7 bases. The CDR3 runs 15 residues. Germline V gives CDR1 ENHRY, CDR2 SYGVKD. V was pared by 4 bases and J by 1 base, with 6 bases of the junction left unmatched. Written as DNA, the CDR3 is TGTGCCATCAGTGTCGGCAGGGGGGGGAACACTGAAGCTTTCTTT. This codes for CAISVGRGGNTEAFF.

J is TRBJ1-1 and V is TRBV5-6, with a weak D call TRBD1 (6 bases). The ends were cut back, 1 base at V and 3 bases at J, with 13 bases in the middle. The germline CDR1 and CDR2 sequences are SGHDT and YYEEEE. This CDR3 region has 15 residues. The CDR3 coding sequence is TGTGCCAGCAGCTTGACGGGGGGCGCCCACACTGAAGCTTTCTTT. This codes for CASSLTGGAHTEAFF.

V is TRBV5-1 and J is TRBJ2-3, with TRBD1 matching 7 bases. The germline CDR1 and CDR2 sequences are SGHRS and YFSETQ. The length of the CDR3 is 16 residues. V shed 5 bases, J shed 1 base, and the junction held 10 bases outside the gene matches. The CDR3 coding sequence is TGCGCCAGCAGTTCCAACAGGGGCGCGGGCACAGATACGCAGTATTTT. Translating gives CASSSNRGAGTDTQYF.

This clonotype was seen only a few times. The V and J genes are TRBV10-3 and TRBJ2-5, with D unresolved. Germline V gene lookup returns CDR1 ENHRY and CDR2 SYGVKD. The CDR3 consists of 13 residues. V lost 10 bases, J lost 3 bases, and 15 bases lay in between. CDR3 nucleotides: TGTGCCACCCTGCCTGGGCTAAAAGAGACCCAGTACTTC. Translating gives CATLPGLKETQYF.

This clonotype was picked up many times. The chain is built from TRBV12-3 or TRBV12-4 and TRBJ2-2; D is unclear. The V gene lost 3 bases and the J gene lost 5 bases, with 4 bases spanning the gap. This CDR3 has 12 residues. The CDR3 nucleotides read TGTGCCAGCAGTTTTAGGACCGGGGAGCTGTTTTTT. Its protein is CASSFRTGELFF.

V gene TRBV20-1 combines with J gene TRBJ2-1, with 16 bases identical to TRBD2. Trimming at V came to 2 bases and at J to 9 bases, leaving 7 bases not matched to a gene. CDR1 DFQATT and CDR2 SNEGSKA come from the germline V gene (reference sequence). The CDR3 is 16 amino acids. The CDR3 DNA reads as TGCAGTGCTAGAAGGGGACTAGCGGGAGGGCCGTCTGAGCAGTTCTTC. It encodes CSARRGLAGGPSEQFF.

This clonotype was seen a handful of times. This chain links TRBV12-3 or TRBV12-4 with TRBJ2-3; TRBD2 agrees at 10 bases. There are 16 residues in the CDR3. Unmatched junction bases numbered 7, after V lost 2 bases and J lost 5 bases. The CDR3 nucleotides read TGTGCCAGCAGTTTAAGAACTAGCGGGGTGGGAGATACGCAGTATTTT. It specifies CASSLRTSGVGDTQYF.

The table lists this clonotype with a few counts. The V gene is TRBV5-4, the J gene TRBJ2-3; 11 bases are shared with TRBD2. Losses at the gene ends were 5 bases for V and 9 bases for J; bases not matched to a gene: 8. The CDR3 sequence is 14 residues long. The germline V gene encodes CDR1 SGHNT and CDR2 YYREEE (reference sequence). The CDR3 DNA reads as TGTGCCAGCAGGTTAGCGGGGGGGCCGCGAACGCAGTATTTT. Protein sequence: CASRLAGGPRTQYF.

In this sample, this clonotype turned up a few times. The chain combines TRBV12-3 or TRBV12-4 with TRBJ1-1; no clear D. This CDR3 is built from 13 residues. Trimming left V 4 bases short and J 7 bases short, with 13 bases between. CDR3 region: CASSWGAEGEAFF. The DNA of the CDR3 is TGTGCCAGCAGTTGGGGAGCGGAGGGTGAAGCTTTCTTT.

The chain recombines TRBV29-1 with TRBJ2-7; tentative D call: TRBD2 (6 bases). CDR3 length equals 13 residues. Trimming pared 6 bases from V and 2 bases from J, leaving 14 bases between. Germline CDR1 is SQVTM and CDR2 is ANQGSEA. The CDR3 DNA sequence: TGCAGCGTCGCATACGGAGGGGCCTACGAGCAGTACTTC. It encodes CSVAYGGAYEQYF.

The CDR3 DNA is TGTGCCAGCAGTTTAGCGGGGATTTCGAGCTACGAGCAGTACTTC. As protein: CASSLAGISSYEQYF. V gene TRBV12-3 or TRBV12-4 combines with J gene TRBJ2-7; D remains ambiguous. V lost 0 bases and J 3 bases, leaving 12 bases between the germline ends. CDR3 length: 15 amino acids.

In its sample, this clonotype was seen a few times. The chain joins TRBV12-3 or TRBV12-4 to TRBJ2-1, with 7 bases lining up with TRBD1. V was pared by 6 bases and J by 7 bases, with 6 bases of the junction left unmatched. The CDR3 is 13 amino acids. CDR3 protein: CASRAQGQNEQFF. The CDR3, as DNA: TGTGCCAGCAGAGCACAGGGGCAAAATGAGCAGTTCTTC.

This clonotype came up a few times. The J gene is TRBJ2-7, the V gene TRBV6-1; the match to TRBD1 covers 7 bases. This CDR3 is built from 15 residues. Trimming took 6 bases from V and 0 from J; bases not matched to a gene: 8. The germline V gene has CDR1 MNHNS and CDR2 SASEGT. Written as DNA, the CDR3 is TGTGCCAGCAGCCTGGGACAGCTAAACTCCTACGAGCAGTACTTC. This translates into CASSLGQLNSYEQYF.

In this sample, this clonotype turned up a few times. This chain uses TRBV7-2 with TRBJ1-2; no clear D gene. V lost 5 bases and J lost 2, with 9 bases in between. Germline V gene data show CDR1 as SGHTA and CDR2 as FQGNSA. The CDR3 runs to 13 residues. CDR3 in DNA: TGTGCCAGCAGCCCCTCGTGGAACTATGGCTACACCTTC. It yields the protein CASSPSWNYGYTF. Supplemented by reference TRBV7-2 and TRBJ1-2, the full variable domain reads GAGVSQSPSNKVTEKGKDVELRCDPISGHTALYWYRQSLGQGLEFLIYFQGNSAPDKSGLPSDRFSAERTGGSVSTLTIQRTQQEDSAVYLCASSPSWNYGYTFGSGTRLTVV.

The chain is built from TRBV3-1 and TRBJ1-5; D unresolved. Between the trimmed V and J ends, which lost 4 bases and 5 bases, there was a span of 9 bases. The CDR3 is 13 residues long. The germline gives CDR1 LGHDT, CDR2 YNNKEL (reference sequence). CDR3 DNA: TGTGCCAGCAGCCCAGCTATAGATCAGCCCCAGCATTTT. Its protein is CASSPAIDQPQHF. The whole variable domain, remainder taken from reference TRBV3-1 and TRBJ1-5, is DTAVSQTPKYLVTQMGNDKSIKCEQNLGHDTMYWYKQDSKKFLKIMFSYNNKELIINETVPNRFSPKSPDKAHLNLHINSLELGDSAVYFCASSPAIDQPQHFGDGTRLSIL.

The chain recombines TRBV20-1 with TRBJ2-1; 9 bases are a match to TRBD2. J was trimmed by 2 bases and V by 3 bases; bases with no gene match: 8. This CDR3 has 16 residues. Germline CDR1 reads DFQATT; CDR2 reads SNEGSKA (reference sequence). DNA for the CDR3: TGCAGTGCTAGTCGAGCGGCGGGAGGGCCCTACAATGAGCAGTTCTTC. Protein: CSASRAAGGPYNEQFF.

The rearrangement links TRBV24-1 to TRBJ2-1, with 9 nucleotides matching TRBD2. The J segment lost 8 bases and the V segment lost 6 bases, leaving 10 bases of the junction unmatched. CDR1 is KGHDR and CDR2 is SFDVKD in the germline V gene. There are 15 residues in the CDR3. DNA of the CDR3: TGTGCCACCAGTTTTAGCGGGAGTTCCGGAGATGAGCAGTTCTTC. It yields the protein CATSFSGSSGDEQFF.

This clonotype showed up just a few times. The V gene is TRBV11-3, the J gene TRBJ2-7; TRBD2 matches at 11 bases. Germline trimming cut 5 bases from V and 6 bases from J; bases unmatched to any gene: 6. The CDR3 contains 14 residues. Germline loops: CDR1 SGHNT, CDR2 YENEEA. CDR3 loop: CASSRLAGRGEQYF. CDR3 in DNA: TGTGCCAGCAGCAGACTAGCGGGGCGTGGCGAGCAGTACTTC. Full variable domain (outside the CDR3, taken from reference TRBV11-3 and TRBJ2-7): EAGVVQSPRYKIIEKKQPVAFWCNPISGHNTLYWYLQNLGQGPELLIRYENEEAVDDSQLPKDRFSAERLKGVDSTLKIQPAELGDSAVYLCASSRLAGRGEQYFGPGTRLTVT.

The V gene is TRBV27, the J gene TRBJ2-2, with D unclear. Germline values: CDR1 MNHEY, CDR2 SMNVEV (reference sequence). The length of the CDR3 is 13 residues. The V gene lost 5 bases and the J gene lost 1 base, with 5 bases spanning the gap. CDR3 DNA: TGTGCCAGCAGTAGGCAGAACACCGGGGAGCTGTTTTTT. The encoded protein is CASSRQNTGELFF.

This clonotype was counted between two and nine times. J is TRBJ2-3 and V is TRBV5-5; 9 bases fit TRBD2. Germline V gene data show CDR1 as SGHKS and CDR2 as YYEKEE (reference sequence). V lost 7 bases to trimming and J lost 4 bases; unmatched junction nucleotides: 10. CDR3 size: 15 residues. The CDR3 DNA reads TGTGCCAGCTGGCTGAGCGGGAGGCTCTCAGATACGCAGTATTTT. Translated: CASWLSGRLSDTQYF.

The chain joins TRBV4-2 to TRBJ2-7; possible D gene TRBD1, 5 bases. The V gene's germline CDR1 is LGHNA and CDR2 YNFKEQ. The length of the CDR3 is 16 residues. V lost 0 bases and J 3 bases, leaving 15 bases between the germline ends. Written as DNA, the CDR3 is TGTGCCAGCAGCCAAGACAGGGATCCCAATTACTACGAGCAGTACTTC. Its protein is CASSQDRDPNYYEQYF.

This chain uses TRBV5-1 with TRBJ2-7; 11 nucleotides agree with TRBD2. Looked up from germline, CDR1 is SGHRS and CDR2 is YFSETQ. Trimming cost V 0 bases and J 2 bases; bases outside gene matches: 4. CDR3 length: 16 residues. The CDR3 reads CASSLASGGRAYEQYF. Here the CDR3 DNA reads TGCGCCAGCAGCTTGGCTAGCGGGGGGCGGGCCTACGAGCAGTACTTC.

This chain uses TRBV11-3 with TRBJ1-1; perhaps TRBD1 as D (5 bases). V was shortened by 1 base and J by 3 bases, with 9 bases between the two germline ends. CDR3 size: 14 residues. From germline, CDR1 is SGHNT and CDR2 YENEEA. CDR3 region: CASSLVGEDTEAFF. The CDR3 region has the DNA TGTGCCAGCAGCTTAGTAGGGGAGGACACTGAAGCTTTCTTT. The whole variable domain, filled in from reference TRBV11-3 and TRBJ1-1, reads EAGVVQSPRYKIIEKKQPVAFWCNPISGHNTLYWYLQNLGQGPELLIRYENEEAVDDSQLPKDRFSAERLKGVDSTLKIQPAELGDSAVYLCASSLVGEDTEAFFGQGTRLTVV.

This clonotype turned up a few times. The chain combines TRBV10-3 with TRBJ2-7; 8 positions agree with TRBD1. Germline V gene sequence: CDR1 ENHRY, CDR2 SYGVKD. The CDR3 runs 13 residues. With 10 bases clipped from V and 3 bases from J, the junction kept 8 bases outside the gene matches. CDR3 region: CATMTGEFYEQYF. The CDR3 region has the DNA TGTGCCACAATGACAGGGGAATTCTACGAGCAGTACTTC.

This chain links TRBV3-1 with TRBJ2-1; 10 nucleotides align to TRBD2. The CDR3 sequence is 16 residues long. Germline V gene data show CDR1 as LGHDT and CDR2 as YNNKEL (reference sequence). Unmatched junction bases numbered 8, after V lost 0 bases and J lost 9 bases. The CDR3 nucleotides read TGTGCCAGCAGCCAAGATATAAGCGGGGGGGCCGTTGAGCAGTTCTTC. Residues: CASSQDISGGAVEQFF.

This clonotype occurred many times. CDR3 sequence (DNA): TGTGCCAGCAGCTGGGACAGGGATGGCTACACCTTC. Translation gives CASSWDRDGYTF. The rearrangement uses TRBV6-5 and TRBJ1-2; 9 positions match TRBD1. J gave up 6 bases and V 6 bases, and 2 bases lay outside the gene matches. Germline CDR1 MNHEY, CDR2 SVGAGI. This CDR3 has 12 amino acids.

The chain recombines TRBV20-1 with TRBJ2-7, with a tentative D call TRBD2 (6 bases). The CDR3 is 13 residues long. Trimming stripped 5 bases from V and 3 bases from J, with 14 bases between. Germline assignment: CDR1 DFQATT and CDR2 SNEGSKA (reference sequence). As DNA, the CDR3 is TGCAGTGCTCACCCCGGGGGAGACTACGAGCAGTACTTC. Amino acid sequence: CSAHPGGDYEQYF.

This chain connects TRBV15 to TRBJ2-7; TRBD1 aligns across 8 bases. Germline trimming cut 7 bases from V and 0 bases from J; bases unmatched to any gene: 11. The CDR3 has 16 amino acids. Germline CDR1 and CDR2: LNHNV and YYDKDF (reference sequence). The DNA for the CDR3 is TGTGCCACCACCCGGTGGGGACAGGAGAGCTCCTACGAGCAGTACTTC. It codes for CATTRWGQESSYEQYF. Full variable domain (outside the CDR3, taken from reference TRBV15 and TRBJ2-7): DAMVIQNPRYQVTQFGKPVTLSCSQTLNHNVMYWYQQKSSQAPKLLFHYYDKDFNNEADTPDNFQSRRPNTSFCFLDIRSPGLGDTAMYLCATTRWGQESSYEQYFGPGTRLTVT.

This clonotype was seen more than once but under ten times. The rearrangement joins TRBV19 to TRBJ1-1, with 7 bases lining up with TRBD1. Germline lookup yields CDR1 LNHDA and CDR2 SQIVND (reference sequence). The CDR3 is 14 residues long. J was trimmed by 1 base and V by 8 bases; bases with no gene match: 7. The chain's CDR3 is CASRTQGTNTEAFF. CDR3 in DNA: TGTGCCAGTCGTACACAGGGGACGAACACTGAAGCTTTCTTT.